This paragraph covers one T cell receptor beta chain sequence. This entry is derived from a study of blood T cells in healthy people across ages. Total RNA extracted from each sample amounted to at least 5.5 micrograms. This CDR3 spans 14 amino acids. Germline CDR1 ENHRY, CDR2 SYGVKD. The trim removed 4 bases at V and 1 base at J, leaving 4 bases unmatched. Alongside a J-beta primer mix, a sample-barcoded 5' primer served in a second PCR lasting roughly 7 to 12 cycles. Using its own MiXCR run on the 5' RACE reads, TCRdb lists one record per CDR3 protein. The table lists over 950,000 distinct CDR3 sequences, 30% to 40% of them singletons.

Sequencing used blood. The chain has TRBV10-3 and TRBJ2-7; 7 bases map to TRBD1. The TCR was taken from a young man in good health. CDR3 sequence (DNA): TGTGCCATCAGTGGTAGGGACAGATCCTACGAGCAGTACTTC. Translating it yields CAISGRDRSYEQYF.